This TCR beta chain is from a study of cytomegalovirus exposure and HLA in healthy donors. Study context: The same platform was used for the 100 to 150 validation repertoires as for the 666 first-cohort repertoires, as reported in a later analysis. Overall study findings and caveats: According to a later analysis, TCR clusters from the first cohort tended to co-occur in the roughly 110 validation repertoires.

Sequenced by immunoSEQ multiplex PCR; TCRdb stores in-frame clones only, minus some. Of more than 75,000 clones in the sample, approximately 93% were seen once. V was cut by 5 bases and J by 3 bases, with 13 bases left in between. This CDR3 spans 14 amino acids. Per germline, CDR1 KGHSH and CDR2 LQKENI. In regard to this clone: Its target is not known.

Donors came from a validation cohort of approximately 110 subjects, distinct from the first 666-subject cohort. V and J are TRBV18 and TRBJ1-1; D might be TRBD1 (6 bases). Sequenced sample: PBMCs. The source is a man in his late teens or twenties in good health and CMV-seronegative. In DNA form, the CDR3 reads TGTGCCAGCTCATGGGAGGGGGTGTACACTGAAGCTTTCTTT. Translating gives CASSWEGVYTEAFF.